This T cell receptor beta chain was sequenced for a study of neoadjuvant anti-PD-1 for oral cavity cancer. Noted time point: after neoadjuvant nivolumab, at surgical resection. Looked up from germline, CDR1 is SEHNR and CDR2 is FQNEAQ (reference sequence). This CDR3 contains 17 residues. V gave up 4 bases and J gave up 2 bases; unmatched junction bases: 13. This clone has just a few counts. Some clones are missing from TCRdb's copy, which holds only in-frame ones; the method was immunoSEQ multiplex PCR. The sample has about 12,000 clones, about two thirds seen once. J is TRBJ2-7 and V is TRBV7-9, with TRBD1 matching 8 bases. This sample comprised PBMCs, obtained after nivolumab (anti-PD-1) treatment. The receptor was derived from a person between 40 and 85 years old with oral cavity squamous cell carcinoma. CDR3 coding DNA: TGTGCCAGCAGCTACGCTATGGGACAGGTTAGCACCTACGAGCAGTACTTC. It is translated as CASSYAMGQVSTYEQYF. Drawing the rest from reference TRBV7-9 and TRBJ2-7, the complete variable domain is DTGVSQNPRHKITKRGQNVTFRCDPISEHNRLYWYRQTLGQGPEFLTYFQNEAQLEKSRLLSDRFSAERPKGSFSTLEIQRTEQGDSAMYLCASSYAMGQVSTYEQYFGPGTRLTVT.